A single sample is the source of the 4 T cell receptor beta chains below, sequenced in a study of blood T cell repertoires in COVID-19 (dated by TCRdb to between 2020 and 2021). The method was the immunoSEQ multiplex PCR assay. In TCRdb, the immuneACCESS table is reduced to in-frame sequences with V and J assigned. These tables do not hold every clone; where another copy was compared, an unresolved V gene accounts for under half, and the others remain unexplained. The sample has 250,000 to 350,000 clones on record, about 90% of them singletons. Of the sample, about 10% is held by the ten largest clones. The sequencing sample was made of peripheral blood. The receptors were sampled from a woman between 25 and 40 years old with COVID-19, enrolled during active disease.

The chain couples TRBV29-1 to TRBJ1-2; D might be TRBD1 (6 bases). Germline V lookup: CDR1 SQVTM, CDR2 ANQGSEA. The CDR3 spans 12 residues. V was trimmed by 6 bases and J by 2 bases, leaving 10 bases between them. CDR3 region: CSVPGQNYGYTF. CDR3 in DNA: TGCAGCGTCCCGGGACAAAACTATGGCTACACCTTC.

This clone has only a few counts. The chain joins TRBV9 to TRBJ1-2; the D is unclear. This CDR3 is built from 11 residues. Between the trimmed V and J ends, which lost 5 bases and 7 bases, there was a span of 9 bases. Looked up from germline, CDR1 is SGDLS and CDR2 is YYNGEE. As DNA, the CDR3 is TGTGCCAGCAGTCATTACGGTGGCTACACCTTC. It translates to CASSHYGGYTF.

This clone was observed a handful of times. The chain is built from TRBV12-3 or TRBV12-4 and TRBJ2-7, with TRBD2 as a possible D gene (6 bases). This CDR3 spans 13 amino acids. The ends were cut back, 4 bases at V and 7 bases at J, with 14 bases in the middle. CDR3 nucleotides: TGTGCCAGCAGTTACGTCCCTGGGGGGGAGCAGTACTTC. Translating gives CASSYVPGGEQYF.

The chain recombines TRBV29-1 with TRBJ2-3; 9 bases are shared with TRBD1. Unmatched junction bases numbered 17, after V lost 5 bases and J lost 5 bases. Germline V CDR1 and CDR2: SQVTM, ANQGSEA. The CDR3 runs to 17 residues. The DNA for the CDR3 is TGCAGCGTTCAGGACCCCCGAGACAGGGGGTCAGGAGATACGCAGTATTTT. The encoded protein is CSVQDPRDRGSGDTQYF.